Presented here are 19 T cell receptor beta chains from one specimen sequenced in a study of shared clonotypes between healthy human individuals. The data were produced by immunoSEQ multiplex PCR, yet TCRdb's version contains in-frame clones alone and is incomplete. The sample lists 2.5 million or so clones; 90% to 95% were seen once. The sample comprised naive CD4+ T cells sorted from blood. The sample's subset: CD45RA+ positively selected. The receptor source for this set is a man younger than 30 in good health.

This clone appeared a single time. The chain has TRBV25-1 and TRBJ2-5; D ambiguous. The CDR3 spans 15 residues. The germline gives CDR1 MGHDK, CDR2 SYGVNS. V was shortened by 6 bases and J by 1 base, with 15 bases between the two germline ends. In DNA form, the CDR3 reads TGTGCCAGCAGCCCCGGTGGCCGGAGCCAAGAGACCCAGTACTTC. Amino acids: CASSPGGRSQETQYF.

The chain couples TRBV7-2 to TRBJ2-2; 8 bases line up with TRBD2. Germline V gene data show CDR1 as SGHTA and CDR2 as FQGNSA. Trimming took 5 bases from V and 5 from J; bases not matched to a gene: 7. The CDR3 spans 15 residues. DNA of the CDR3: TGTGCCAGCAGCGGAAGCGGGAGAGGGACCGGGGAGCTGTTTTTT. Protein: CASSGSGRGTGELFF.

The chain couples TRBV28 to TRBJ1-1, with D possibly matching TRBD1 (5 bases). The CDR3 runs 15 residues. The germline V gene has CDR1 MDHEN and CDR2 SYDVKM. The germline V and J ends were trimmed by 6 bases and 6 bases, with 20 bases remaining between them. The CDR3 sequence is CASSPNTRAGAEAFF. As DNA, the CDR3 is TGTGCCAGCAGCCCTAACACCAGGGCGGGAGCTGAAGCTTTCTTT.

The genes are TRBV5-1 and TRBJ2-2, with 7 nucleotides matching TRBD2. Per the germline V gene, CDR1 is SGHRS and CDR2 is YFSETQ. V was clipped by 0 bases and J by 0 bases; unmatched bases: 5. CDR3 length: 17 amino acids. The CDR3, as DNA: TGCGCCAGCAGCTTGGGAGGCCTAGCGGCGAACACCGGGGAGCTGTTTTTT. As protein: CASSLGGLAANTGELFF.

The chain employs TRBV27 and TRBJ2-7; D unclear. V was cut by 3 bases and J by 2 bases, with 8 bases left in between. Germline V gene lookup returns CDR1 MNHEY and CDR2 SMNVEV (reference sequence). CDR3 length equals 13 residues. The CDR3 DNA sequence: TGTGCCAGCAGTTTGCGAGTTGCCTACGAGCAGTACTTC. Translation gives CASSLRVAYEQYF.

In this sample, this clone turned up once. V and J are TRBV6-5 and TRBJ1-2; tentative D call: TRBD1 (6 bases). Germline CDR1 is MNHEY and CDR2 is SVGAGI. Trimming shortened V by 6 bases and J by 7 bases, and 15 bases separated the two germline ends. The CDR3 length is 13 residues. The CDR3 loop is CASSKGGGAGYTF. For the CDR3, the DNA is TGTGCCAGCAGCAAAGGAGGGGGAGCTGGCTACACCTTC.

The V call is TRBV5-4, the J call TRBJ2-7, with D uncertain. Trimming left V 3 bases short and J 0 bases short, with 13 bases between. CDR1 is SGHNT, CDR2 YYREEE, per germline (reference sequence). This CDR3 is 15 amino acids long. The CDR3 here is CASSSSQLNSYEQYF. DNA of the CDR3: TGTGCCAGCAGCTCCTCCCAGCTGAACTCCTACGAGCAGTACTTC. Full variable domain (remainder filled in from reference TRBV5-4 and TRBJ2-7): ETGVTQSPTHLIKTRGQQVTLRCSSQSGHNTVSWYQQALGQGPQFIFQYYREEENGRGNFPPRFSGLQFPNYSSELNVNALELDDSALYLCASSSSQLNSYEQYFGPGTRLTVT.

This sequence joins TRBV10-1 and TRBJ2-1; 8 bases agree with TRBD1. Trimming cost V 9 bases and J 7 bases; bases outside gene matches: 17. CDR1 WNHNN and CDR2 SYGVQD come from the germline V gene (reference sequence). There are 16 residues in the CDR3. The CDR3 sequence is CASRGPPTDRANEQFF. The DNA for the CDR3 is TGCGCCAGTAGGGGGCCCCCAACGGACAGGGCGAATGAGCAGTTCTTC.

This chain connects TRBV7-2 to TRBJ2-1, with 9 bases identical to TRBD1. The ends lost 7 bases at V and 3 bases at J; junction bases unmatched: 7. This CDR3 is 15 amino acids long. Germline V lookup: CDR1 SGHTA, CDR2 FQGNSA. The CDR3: CASTYDRGDYNEQFF. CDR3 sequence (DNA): TGTGCCAGCACCTACGACAGGGGGGACTACAATGAGCAGTTCTTC.

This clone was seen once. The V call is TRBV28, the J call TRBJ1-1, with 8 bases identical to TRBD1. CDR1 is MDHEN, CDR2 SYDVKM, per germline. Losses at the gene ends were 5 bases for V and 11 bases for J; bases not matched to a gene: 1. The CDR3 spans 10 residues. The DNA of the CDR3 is TGTGCCAGCAGTCAGGGGGCCGCTTTCTTT. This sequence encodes CASSQGAAFF.

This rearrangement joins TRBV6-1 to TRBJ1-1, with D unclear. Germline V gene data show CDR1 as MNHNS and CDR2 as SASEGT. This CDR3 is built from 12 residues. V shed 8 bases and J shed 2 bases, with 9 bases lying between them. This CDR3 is CASASSNTEAFF. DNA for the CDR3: TGTGCCAGCGCGTCGAGCAACACTGAAGCTTTCTTT.

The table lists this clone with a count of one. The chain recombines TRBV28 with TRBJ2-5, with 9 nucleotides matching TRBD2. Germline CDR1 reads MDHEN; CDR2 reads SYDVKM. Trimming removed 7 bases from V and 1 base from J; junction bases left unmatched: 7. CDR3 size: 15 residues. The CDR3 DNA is TGTGCCAGCACCAGTAGCGGGAGAGGCCAAGAGACCCAGTACTTC. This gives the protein CASTSSGRGQETQYF.

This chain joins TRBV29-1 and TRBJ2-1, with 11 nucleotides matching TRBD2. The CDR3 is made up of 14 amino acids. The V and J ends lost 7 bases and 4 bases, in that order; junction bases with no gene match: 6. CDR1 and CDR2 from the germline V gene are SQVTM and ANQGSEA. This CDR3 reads CSELAGGRYNEQFF. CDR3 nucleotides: TGCAGCGAATTAGCGGGGGGGCGTTACAATGAGCAGTTCTTC.

The DNA of the CDR3 is TGTGCCAGCAGTGAAGGGGACAGGGTCGCAGATACGCAGTATTTT. Its protein product is CASSEGDRVADTQYF. This chain links TRBV6-1 with TRBJ2-3, with 9 bases matching TRBD1. CDR3 size: 15 residues. V shed 1 base and J 4 bases; nucleotides not matched to a gene: 3. CDR1 is MNHNS, CDR2 SASEGT, per germline.

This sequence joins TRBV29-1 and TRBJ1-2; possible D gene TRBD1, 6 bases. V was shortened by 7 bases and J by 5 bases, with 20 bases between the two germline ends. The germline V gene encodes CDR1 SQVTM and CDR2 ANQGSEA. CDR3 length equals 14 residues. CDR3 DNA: TGCAGCGCCCGGGAGGGGGGGTCGTGGTATGGCTACACCTTC. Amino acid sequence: CSAREGGSWYGYTF.

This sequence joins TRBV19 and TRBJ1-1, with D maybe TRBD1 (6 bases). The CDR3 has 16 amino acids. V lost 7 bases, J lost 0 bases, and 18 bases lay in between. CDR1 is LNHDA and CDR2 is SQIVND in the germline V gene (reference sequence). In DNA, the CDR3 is TGTGCCAGTACCCCTCGTGCAGGGGCGATGAACACTGAAGCTTTCTTT. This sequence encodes CASTPRAGAMNTEAFF.

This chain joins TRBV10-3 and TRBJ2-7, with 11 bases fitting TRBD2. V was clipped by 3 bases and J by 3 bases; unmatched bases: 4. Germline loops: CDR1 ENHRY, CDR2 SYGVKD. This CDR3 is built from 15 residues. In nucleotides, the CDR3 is TGTGCCATCAGTGAAATTCTAGCGGGGGGCTACGAGCAGTACTTC. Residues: CAISEILAGGYEQYF.

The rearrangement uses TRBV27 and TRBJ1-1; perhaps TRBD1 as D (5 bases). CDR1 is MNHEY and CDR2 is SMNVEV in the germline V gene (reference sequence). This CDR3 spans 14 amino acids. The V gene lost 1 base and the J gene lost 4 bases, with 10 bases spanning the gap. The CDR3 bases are TGTGCCAGCAGTTTATGGGGCCCCTTCACTGAAGCTTTCTTT. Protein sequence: CASSLWGPFTEAFF.

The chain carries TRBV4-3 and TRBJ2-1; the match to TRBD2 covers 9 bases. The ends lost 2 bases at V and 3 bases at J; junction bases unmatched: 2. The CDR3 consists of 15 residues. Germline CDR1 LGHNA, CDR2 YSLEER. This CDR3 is CASSQRTSDYNEQFF. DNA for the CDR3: TGCGCCAGCAGCCAACGGACTAGCGACTACAATGAGCAGTTCTTC.